These 29 T cell receptor beta chains originate from one sample sequenced in a study of T cell repertoires in cytomegalovirus infection. Antigens of these TCRs are unknown. TCRdb re-analysed the reads in MiXCR, keeping a single row per CDR3 protein. The data contain approximately 770,000 distinct CDR3 sequences, about 28% of them singletons. This specimen consisted of cultured CD8+ T cells from PBMCs, obtained from culture after CMV antigen stimulation. Source of these receptors: a human donor in good health (CMV status not recorded). Some clones in this sample may be carry-over from other donors' samples.

The J gene is TRBJ2-7, the V gene TRBV4-1; a possible D gene is TRBD1 (5 bases). Deletions cut 1 base from V and 2 bases from J, with 12 bases between. CDR1 is MGHRA and CDR2 is YSYEKL in the germline V gene. The CDR3 is 15 residues long. The CDR3 is CASSQAAGPTYEQYV. For the CDR3, the DNA is TGCGCCAGCAGCCAAGCGGCAGGGCCCACCTACGAGCAGTACGTC.

The CDR3 protein is CANLIETGLTEAFF. The DNA of the CDR3 is TGTGCCAACCTCATTGAGACAGGGCTCACTGAAGCTTTCTTT. The gene calls are TRBV7-9 and TRBJ1-1; 7 bases align to TRBD1. The trim removed 10 bases at V and 4 bases at J, leaving 12 bases unmatched. The CDR3 consists of 14 residues. Germline V gene lookup returns CDR1 SEHNR and CDR2 FQNEAQ (reference sequence).

This clonotype was seen at least ten times. The chain couples TRBV7-3 to TRBJ2-1, with D tentatively TRBD2 (5 bases). This CDR3 contains 15 residues. Between the trimmed V and J ends, which lost 8 bases and 0 bases, there was a span of 14 bases. Germline V lookup: CDR1 SGHTA, CDR2 FQGTGA. CDR3 residues: CASSRAGSSYNEQFF. CDR3 DNA sequence: TGTGCCAGCTCGAGGGCTGGAAGCTCCTACAATGAGCAGTTCTTC.

In this sample, this clonotype turned up many times. The chain joins TRBV7-2 to TRBJ1-6; the D gene is possibly TRBD1 (5 bases). The CDR3 is made up of 14 amino acids. CDR1 SGHTA and CDR2 FQGNSA come from the germline V gene. Between the trimmed V and J ends, which lost 3 bases and 7 bases, there was a span of 10 bases. CDR3: CASSFSGENSPLHF. The CDR3 nucleotides read TGTGCCAGCAGCTTTTCGGGGGAGAATTCACCCCTCCACTTT.

This clonotype was detected a few times. V usage is TRBV7-2 and J usage is TRBJ2-5; 11 nucleotides match TRBD1. Germline loops: CDR1 SGHTA, CDR2 FQGNSA. The CDR3 has 15 residues. V lost 5 bases to trimming and J lost 4 bases; unmatched junction nucleotides: 6. Here the CDR3 reads CASSGAGTGGETQYF. The CDR3 DNA sequence: TGTGCCAGCAGCGGAGCCGGGACAGGGGGAGAGACCCAGTACTTC.

The gene calls are TRBV20-1 and TRBJ1-2; D call uncertain. Trimming shortened V by 3 bases and J by 1 base, and 21 bases separated the two germline ends. There are 17 residues in the CDR3. Germline CDR1 and CDR2: DFQATT and SNEGSKA (reference sequence). CDR3 sequence: CSARVLGIRNINYGYTF. As DNA, the CDR3 is TGCAGTGCTAGGGTCCTAGGAATCAGGAACATTAACTATGGCTACACCTTC.

This clonotype was observed a few times. The V and J genes are TRBV9 and TRBJ2-5, with 9 bases matching TRBD1. The germline gives CDR1 SGDLS, CDR2 YYNGEE. The CDR3 covers 17 residues. The V gene end was trimmed by 1 base and the J gene end by 2 bases; junction bases not matched to a gene: 9. DNA of the CDR3: TGTGCCAGCAGCGTATTGGGACAGGGTCTTGGGCAAGAGACCCAGTACTTC. Encoded protein: CASSVLGQGLGQETQYF.

The chain uses TRBV6-5 and TRBJ2-6; D call uncertain. V lost 11 bases and J lost 4, with 12 bases in between. The CDR3 consists of 13 residues. From germline, CDR1 is MNHEY and CDR2 SVGAGI. The DNA of the CDR3 is TGTGCCGTCAAAAGGGTGGGGGCCAACGTCCTGACTTTC. Protein: CAVKRVGANVLTF.

The chain uses TRBV3-1 and TRBJ1-2; D may be TRBD1 (6 bases). The CDR3 is made up of 14 amino acids. The germline gives CDR1 LGHDT, CDR2 YNNKEL (reference sequence). V was cut by 4 bases and J by 4 bases, with 13 bases left in between. CDR3 in amino acids: CASSPPGALYGYTF. Written as DNA, the CDR3 is TGTGCCAGCAGCCCTCCGGGGGCTCTCTATGGCTACACCTTC. Combining the CDR3 with reference TRBV3-1 and TRBJ1-2 gives the whole variable domain DTAVSQTPKYLVTQMGNDKSIKCEQNLGHDTMYWYKQDSKKFLKIMFSYNNKELIINETVPNRFSPKSPDKAHLNLHINSLELGDSAVYFCASSPPGALYGYTFGSGTRLTVV.

This clonotype was picked up many times. The J gene is TRBJ2-2, the V gene TRBV7-3; 8 bases align to TRBD1. V gave up 2 bases and J gave up 3 bases; unmatched junction bases: 8. This CDR3 region has 17 residues. The germline gives CDR1 SGHTA, CDR2 FQGTGA. CDR3 DNA sequence: TGTGCCAGCAGCTTAGGGGCAGGGGGCTTCGACACCGGGGAGCTGTTTTTT. The encoded protein is CASSLGAGGFDTGELFF.

J is TRBJ1-4 and V is TRBV5-5; TRBD1 is a possible D gene (5 bases). The V gene's germline CDR1 is SGHKS and CDR2 YYEKEE (reference sequence). The CDR3 is made up of 14 amino acids. Trimming cost V 1 base and J 5 bases, with 9 bases left between them. The CDR3 DNA is TGTGCCAGCAGCTTGAAGGGGACCAATGAAAAACTGTTTTTT. It is translated as CASSLKGTNEKLFF.

This clonotype was observed at least ten times. The rearrangement links TRBV7-6 to TRBJ1-6; 7 nucleotides match TRBD1. CDR3 length: 15 amino acids. Trimming removed 5 bases from V and 10 bases from J; junction bases left unmatched: 11. CDR1 is SGHVS, CDR2 FNYEAQ, per germline. This CDR3 is CASSAGTVLGSPLHF. The CDR3 DNA reads TGTGCCAGCAGCGCCGGGACAGTCCTTGGGTCACCCCTCCACTTT.

This chain uses TRBV7-9 with TRBJ2-3, with a tentative D call TRBD2 (5 bases). The germline V and J ends were trimmed by 4 bases and 8 bases, with 16 bases remaining between them. The CDR3 is made up of 14 amino acids. CDR1 SEHNR and CDR2 FQNEAQ come from the germline V gene (reference sequence). CDR3 sequence reads: CASSWTEGAGTQYF. The CDR3 DNA reads as TGTGCCAGCAGCTGGACTGAAGGTGCGGGTACGCAGTATTTT.

This clonotype occurred a few times. The chain has TRBV7-9 and TRBJ1-1, with 7 bases matching TRBD1. Germline assignment: CDR1 SEHNR and CDR2 FQNEAQ (reference sequence). Trimming cost V 5 bases and J 0 bases; bases outside gene matches: 6. This CDR3 is 15 amino acids long. The CDR3 is CASSPTGNMNTEAFF. In DNA, the CDR3 is TGTGCCAGCAGCCCGACAGGGAACATGAACACTGAAGCTTTCTTT.

The CDR3 reads CAVSPVNTEAFF. The CDR3 region has the DNA TGTGCCGTCTCCCCAGTGAACACTGAAGCTTTCTTT. The chain is built from TRBV6-6 and TRBJ1-1; the D is unclear. CDR1 is MNHNY, CDR2 SVGAGI, per germline (reference sequence). The CDR3 covers 12 residues. The ends were cut back, 11 bases at V and 0 bases at J, with 10 bases in the middle.

This clonotype has just a few counts. The chain uses TRBV11-1 and TRBJ2-7; 8 positions match TRBD1. The CDR3 loop spans 15 amino acids. Unmatched junction bases numbered 11, after V lost 5 bases and J lost 5 bases. Germline assignment: CDR1 SGHAT and CDR2 FQDESV (reference sequence). Here the CDR3 reads CASSHRRGRLDEQYF. The CDR3 DNA is TGTGCCAGCAGCCACCGCAGGGGGCGCCTAGACGAGCAGTACTTC.

Only a few counts were recorded for this clonotype. This chain links TRBV24-1 with TRBJ2-3; 8 bases align to TRBD2. Trimming at V came to 4 bases and at J to 4 bases, leaving 6 bases not matched to a gene. Germline loops: CDR1 KGHDR, CDR2 SFDVKD. The CDR3 has 15 amino acids. For the CDR3, the DNA is TGTGCCACCAGTGAGGGACTAGGAGGTTCAGATACGCAGTATTTT. Residues: CATSEGLGGSDTQYF.

The chain has TRBV12-5 and TRBJ1-5; no clear D. Trimming pared 3 bases from V and 0 bases from J, leaving 15 bases between. CDR3 length: 17 residues. Germline CDR1 and CDR2: LGHNT and FRNRAP. The CDR3 DNA follows: TGTGCTAGTGGTTTTGCCGGAGGGATTACTAGCAATCAGCCCCAGCATTTT. The encoded protein is CASGFAGGITSNQPQHF. Together with reference TRBV12-5 and TRBJ1-5, the CDR3 gives the full variable domain: DARVTQTPRHKVTEMGQEVTMRCQPILGHNTVFWYRQTMMQGLELLAYFRNRAPLDDSGMPKDRFSAEMPDATLATLKIQPSEPRDSAVYFCASGFAGGITSNQPQHFGDGTRLSIL.

The genes are TRBV7-9 and TRBJ2-5, with D perhaps matching TRBD2 (6 bases). V lost 5 bases, J lost 5 bases, and 21 bases lay in between. The germline V gene encodes CDR1 SEHNR and CDR2 FQNEAQ (reference sequence). The CDR3 length is 16 residues. CDR3 in amino acids: CASSGLSGDRLETQYF. The CDR3 region has the DNA TGTGCCAGCAGCGGACTATCCGGCGATAGGTTGGAGACCCAGTACTTC.

The chain uses TRBV2 and TRBJ1-4; no firm D call. The germline V gene encodes CDR1 SNHLY and CDR2 FYNNEI. V lost 3 bases, J lost 12 bases, and 17 bases lay in between. The CDR3 extends over 14 amino acids. The CDR3, as DNA: TGTGCCAGCAGTGATCTGCATTCTGGGGATGAACTGTTTTTT. Protein product: CASSDLHSGDELFF.

This clonotype was detected many times. The rearrangement links TRBV7-2 to TRBJ1-1, with 8 bases lining up with TRBD1. Germline-derived CDR1 and CDR2 are SGHTA and FQGNSA. With V trimmed by 7 bases and J by 0 bases, 7 bases remained unmatched. The CDR3 runs to 15 residues. CDR3 DNA: TGTGCCAGCACCCGAGGGACAGGTCTGAACACTGAAGCTTTCTTT. This codes for CASTRGTGLNTEAFF.

V usage is TRBV7-9 and J usage is TRBJ2-5; 11 bases are a match to TRBD2. Germline CDR1 is SEHNR and CDR2 is FQNEAQ (reference sequence). The V gene end was trimmed by 9 bases and the J gene end by 3 bases; junction bases not matched to a gene: 9. This CDR3 is built from 15 residues. CDR3 amino acids: CASTSLGLAEETQYF. The CDR3 coding sequence is TGTGCCAGTACCTCCCTGGGACTAGCGGAAGAGACCCAGTACTTC.

The genes are TRBV7-6 and TRBJ2-7; D gene unclear. Per the germline V gene, CDR1 is SGHVS and CDR2 is FNYEAQ. This CDR3 is 13 amino acids long. Trimming stripped 5 bases from V and 3 bases from J, with 11 bases between. The CDR3 is CASSLSPDYEQYV. Written as DNA, the CDR3 is TGTGCCAGCAGCCTAAGTCCCGACTACGAGCAGTACGTC.

This chain connects TRBV6-5 to TRBJ1-5, with TRBD1 matching 10 bases. V lost 6 bases, J lost 5 bases, and 7 bases stayed unmatched. CDR1 MNHEY and CDR2 SVGAGI come from the germline V gene. This CDR3 spans 15 amino acids. The CDR3 here is CASRPRDRGYQPQHF. Written as DNA, the CDR3 is TGTGCCAGCAGGCCCCGGGACAGGGGATATCAGCCCCAGCATTTT.

The chain employs TRBV11-2 and TRBJ1-2; tentative D call: TRBD1 (6 bases). V lost 4 bases, J lost 0 bases, and 15 bases lay in between. Germline V CDR1 and CDR2: SGHAT, FQNNGV. CDR3 length equals 16 residues. This CDR3 is CASSSGGAGPNYGYTF. CDR3 nucleotide sequence: TGTGCCAGCAGCTCGGGGGGGGCAGGACCTAACTATGGCTACACCTTC.

This clonotype was seen only a few times. V and J are TRBV19 and TRBJ1-2, with a weak D call TRBD1 (5 bases). The CDR3 runs 15 residues. Trimming stripped 11 bases from V and 4 bases from J, with 23 bases between. CDR1 LNHDA and CDR2 SQIVND come from the germline V gene (reference sequence). The CDR3 is CACTARDAGIYGYTF. In nucleotides, the CDR3 is TGTGCCTGTACCGCCAGGGACGCAGGAATCTATGGCTACACCTTC.

A few counts support this clonotype. The rearrangement uses TRBV7-9 and TRBJ2-5, with 8 positions matching TRBD2. Germline loops: CDR1 SEHNR, CDR2 FQNEAQ (reference sequence). The CDR3 is 17 residues long. V was pared by 1 base and J by 2 bases, with 9 bases of the junction left unmatched. In DNA, the CDR3 is TGTGCCAGCAGCTTAGGGCGGCGGGGGGACTTACAAGAGACCCAGTACTTC. This gives the protein CASSLGRRGDLQETQYF.

The V call is TRBV10-3, the J call TRBJ2-7, with D unresolved. CDR3 size: 11 residues. CDR1 is ENHRY and CDR2 is SYGVKD in the germline V gene. CDR3 bases: TGTGCGTACTCATGGGGCTACGAGCAGTACTTC. Translated: CAYSWGYEQYF.

This clonotype occurred a few times. This chain links TRBV15 with TRBJ1-6; no clear D. There are 14 residues in the CDR3. V was shortened by 0 bases and J by 8 bases, with 8 bases between the two germline ends. Germline V lookup: CDR1 LNHNV, CDR2 YYDKDF (reference sequence). The CDR3: CATSRDLSYSPLHF. In DNA, the CDR3 is TGTGCCACCAGCAGAGACCTATCGTATTCACCCCTCCACTTT.